This is a list of T cell receptor beta chains from one sample in a study of cytomegalovirus exposure and HLA in healthy donors. Repertoires were generated with immunoSEQ multiplex PCR, while TCRdb's copy carries only in-frame clones and drops some. The sample has 150,000 or so clones. Sequenced material: PBMCs. The receptors originated from a woman aged 55-70 years in good health and CMV-seronegative. Both conserved end residues are part of each CDR3. A D gene is named only where the DNA matches it firmly.

>TRBV6-7|TRBD2|TRBJ2-7
CASSYDTGREGLYEQYF
TGTGCCAGCAGTTACGATACCGGACGGGAGGGCCTCTACGAGCAGTACTTC
>TRBV6-6|.|TRBJ1-5
CASSHRVQSNQPQHF
TGTGCCAGCAGTCACAGAGTTCAGAGCAATCAGCCCCAGCATTTT
>TRBV14|TRBD2|TRBJ2-3
CASSRGLAGTDTQYF
TGTGCCAGCAGCCGGGGACTAGCGGGCACAGATACGCAGTATTTT
>TRBV6-5|.|TRBJ2-1
CASSYRGSYNEQFF
TGTGCCAGCAGTTACCGGGGGTCCTACAATGAGCAGTTCTTC
>TRBV15|TRBD2|TRBJ2-5
CATSRDLSGGSRQETQYF
TGTGCCACCAGCAGAGATCTCAGCGGGGGGTCCCGCCAAGAGACCCAGTACTTC
>TRBV7-9|.|TRBJ2-1
CASSPPVGLGPIYEQFF
TGTGCCAGCAGCCCCCCCGTAGGTCTAGGCCCGATCTATGAGCAGTTCTTC
>TRBV19|.|TRBJ1-2
CASSGGPGSDGYTF
TGTGCCAGTAGTGGCGGCCCGGGTTCAGATGGCTACACCTTC
>TRBV5-5|.|TRBJ2-5
CASSLPDRGWQETQYF
TGTGCCAGCAGCTTGCCGGACAGAGGGTGGCAGGAGACCCAGTACTTC
>TRBV5-1|TRBD2|TRBJ2-7
CASRLAGGPHEQYF
TGCGCCAGCAGACTAGCGGGGGGGCCGCACGAGCAGTACTTC
>TRBV19|TRBD1|TRBJ2-7
CASSVQGGIYEQYF
TGTGCCAGTAGTGTACAGGGGGGTATCTACGAGCAGTACTTC
>TRBV5-1|TRBD2|TRBJ2-5
CASSGTSGGETQYF
TGCGCCAGCAGCGGGACTAGCGGTGGGGAGACCCAGTACTTC
>TRBV11-3|TRBD1|TRBJ2-5
CASSSRTGCQETQYF
TGTGCCAGCAGCTCCCGGACAGGGTGCCAAGAGACCCAGTACTTC
>TRBV7-9|TRBD1|TRBJ1-1
CASSYPDRGAEAFF
TGTGCCAGCAGCTACCCGGACAGGGGCGCTGAAGCTTTCTTC
>TRBV2|.|TRBJ1-1
CASSEAGREPEAFF
TGTGCCAGCAGTGAAGCAGGCCGGGAACCTGAAGCTTTCTTT
>TRBV6-6|.|TRBJ1-4
CASRLRGGENEKLFF
TGTGCCAGCAGGTTACGAGGGGGGGAGAATGAAAAACTGTTTTTT
>TRBV29-1|TRBD1|TRBJ2-7
CSATGTGSYEQYF
TGCAGCGCAACCGGGACAGGGTCCTACGAGCAGTACTTC
>TRBV5-1|.|TRBJ1-1
CASSWRGGNTEAFF
TGCGCCAGCAGCTGGCGGGGTGGAAACACTGAAGCTTTCTTT
>TRBV19|.|TRBJ2-6
CASSIGGTGANVLTF
TGTGCCAGTAGTATAGGAGGGACTGGGGCCAACGTCCTGACTTTC
>TRBV5-6|.|TRBJ1-5
CASSLRSNQPQHF
TGTGCCAGCAGCTTACGGAGCAATCAGCCCCAGCATTTT
>TRBV27|.|TRBJ2-1
CASGRRYNEQFF
TGTGCCAGCGGGAGACGCTACAATGAGCAGTTCTTC
>TRBV14|TRBD1|TRBJ2-7
CASSRVGNYRGEQYF
TGTGCCAGCAGCCGAGTGGGGAACTACAGGGGCGAGCAGTACTTC
>TRBV5-1|TRBD1|TRBJ1-2
CASSASDRGKSPGYTF
TGCGCCAGCAGCGCCTCGGACAGGGGTAAGTCGCCCGGCTACACCTTC
>TRBV13|TRBD2|TRBJ2-7
CASRYSGSTYEQYF
TGTGCCAGCAGATATAGCGGGAGTACCTACGAGCAGTACTTC
>TRBV6-5|.|TRBJ2-1
CASSYGSLWSEQFF
TGTGCCAGCAGTTACGGTTCATTATGGAGTGAGCAGTTCTTC
>TRBV6-5|TRBD1|TRBJ1-2
CASSYALDRGWGYTF
TGTGCCAGCAGTTACGCGCTAGACAGGGGATGGGGCTACACCTTC
>TRBV2|TRBD2|TRBJ2-1
CASRAWTSGDNEQFF
TGTGCCAGCAGAGCCTGGACTAGCGGGGACAATGAGCAGTTCTTC
>TRBV5-4|.|TRBJ2-3
CASSLSGSTDTQYF
TGTGCCAGCAGCTTGAGCGGGAGCACAGATACGCAGTATTTT
>TRBV7-2|.|TRBJ2-5
CASSLGAQETQYF
TGTGCCAGCAGCTTGGGGGCCCAAGAGACCCAGTACTTC
>TRBV5-8|TRBD1|TRBJ2-1
CASRSRTGLYNEQFF
TGTGCCAGCAGGTCTCGGACAGGCCTTTACAATGAGCAGTTCTTC
>TRBV6-4|.|TRBJ2-6
CASSAGSGANVLTF
TGTGCCAGCAGTGCCGGGTCTGGGGCCAACGTCCTGACTTTC
>TRBV6-1|.|TRBJ1-5
CASSAQVNSNQPQHF
TGTGCCAGCAGTGCACAGGTTAATAGCAATCAGCCCCAGCATTTT
>TRBV7-9|.|TRBJ2-1
CASSSTDYNEQFF
TGTGCCAGCAGCTCTACAGACTACAATGAGCAGTTCTTC
>TRBV27|TRBD1|TRBJ1-2
CASSFRTGGRGYTF
TGTGCCAGCAGTTTTAGGACAGGGGGCCGAGGCTACACCTTC
>TRBV5-1|.|TRBJ1-2
CASSVREDGGYTF
TGCGCCAGCAGCGTCCGGGAGGACGGTGGCTACACCTTC
>TRBV5-4|.|TRBJ1-2
CASSLGAQGAYGYTF
TGTGCCAGCAGCTTGGGGGCCCAAGGGGCCTATGGCTACACCTTC
>TRBV29-1|TRBD2|TRBJ2-7
CSVSSGSYEQYF
TGCAGCGTATCTAGCGGGAGCTACGAGCAGTACTTC
>TRBV30|TRBD1|TRBJ2-7
CAWTPGQGYHEQYF
TGTGCCTGGACCCCGGGACAGGGGTACCACGAGCAGTACTTC
>TRBV6-6|.|TRBJ1-1
CASSHGGGTEAFF
TGTGCCAGCAGTCACGGGGGGGGTACTGAAGCTTTCTTT
>TRBV5-1|TRBD1|TRBJ1-1
CASSFGDRGWGNTEAFF
TGCGCCAGCAGCTTCGGGGACAGGGGTTGGGGGAACACTGAAGCTTTCTTT
>TRBV5-1|.|TRBJ1-1
CASSLQGNTEAFF
TGCGCCAGCAGCTTACAGGGGAACACTGAAGCTTTCTTT